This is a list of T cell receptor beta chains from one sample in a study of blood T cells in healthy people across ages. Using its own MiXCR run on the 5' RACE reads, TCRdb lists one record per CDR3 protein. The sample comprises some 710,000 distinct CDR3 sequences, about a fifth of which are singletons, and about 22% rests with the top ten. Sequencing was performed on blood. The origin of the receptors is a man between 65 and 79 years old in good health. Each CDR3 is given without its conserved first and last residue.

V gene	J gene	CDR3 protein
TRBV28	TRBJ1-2	ASGASVNYGYT
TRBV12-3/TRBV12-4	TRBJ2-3	AEGGGRRSDTQY
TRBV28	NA	ASTPRGGALYEQY
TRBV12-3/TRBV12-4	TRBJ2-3	ASSLTGRGTDTQY
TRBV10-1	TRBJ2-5	ASSESGTGEETQY
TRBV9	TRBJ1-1	ASSVRADAEAF
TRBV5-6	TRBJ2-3	ASSLTSGGATDTQY
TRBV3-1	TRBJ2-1	ASSQAGGLFEQF
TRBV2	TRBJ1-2	ASRLALDPNYGYT
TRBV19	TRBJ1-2	ASSIERNTPNYGYT
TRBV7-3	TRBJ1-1	ASSKTGGEAF
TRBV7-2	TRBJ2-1	ASSHLREYNEQF
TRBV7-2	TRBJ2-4	ASSTGLGKNIQY
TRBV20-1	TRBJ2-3	SARDPRMADTQY
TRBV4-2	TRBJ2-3	ASSQEGRADTQY
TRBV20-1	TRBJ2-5	SAIAETQY
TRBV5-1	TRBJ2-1	ASSLVGDSYNEQF
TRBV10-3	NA	AISDPRASGVSEQY
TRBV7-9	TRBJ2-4	ASSLVSLREAGSKSIQY
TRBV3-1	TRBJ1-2	ASSQEGRAEIYGYT
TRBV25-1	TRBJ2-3	ASMGRGTDTQY
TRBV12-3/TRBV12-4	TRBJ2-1	ASSLGGGHYNEQF
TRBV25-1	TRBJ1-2	ASTGTNYGYT
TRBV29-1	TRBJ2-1	SVDPTSPNEQF
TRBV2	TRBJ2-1	ASRTSGGRVSYNEQF
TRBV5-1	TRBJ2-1	ASSLTSGRLDEQF
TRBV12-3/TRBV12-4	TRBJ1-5	ASSLGGTGDQPQH
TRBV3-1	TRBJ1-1	ASSHLRGTEAF
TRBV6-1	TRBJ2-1	ASRKPGLAYNEQF
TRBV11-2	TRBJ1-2	ASSSRKQGHGYT
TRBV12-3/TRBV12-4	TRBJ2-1	ASSFSQGTYNEQL
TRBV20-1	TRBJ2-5	SAGGRGLQETQY
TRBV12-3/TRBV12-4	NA	ASSIQGPRYEQY
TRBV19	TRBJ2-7	ASSSTPTLEQY
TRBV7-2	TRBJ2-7	ASDAENSYEQY
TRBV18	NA	ASSPPGLAGAYSEQF
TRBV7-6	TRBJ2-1	ASKGGSAYNEQF
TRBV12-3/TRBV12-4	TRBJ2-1	ASRNKGLVDNEQF
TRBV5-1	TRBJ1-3	ASSLVGYSGNTIY
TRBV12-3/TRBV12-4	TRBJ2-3	ASILGTVGADAQY
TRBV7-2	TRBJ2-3	ASSDRFAQY
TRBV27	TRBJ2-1	ASSYGLVAYNEQF
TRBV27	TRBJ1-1	ASSFRHANTEAF
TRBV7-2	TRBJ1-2	ASSEEQGAYYGYT
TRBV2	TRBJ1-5	ASSVTTPGSQPQH
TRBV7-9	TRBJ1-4	ASSLVVSSYLLF
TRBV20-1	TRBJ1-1	SATVGDTEAF
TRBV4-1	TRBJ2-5	ASSQGRDRGLETQY
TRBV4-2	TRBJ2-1	ASSSDRGFNEQF
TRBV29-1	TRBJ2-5	SAQLQETQY
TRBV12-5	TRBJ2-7	ASVFGSRVYEQY
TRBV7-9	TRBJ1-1	ASKPGTSNTEAF
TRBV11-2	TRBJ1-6	ASSLGGAGINSPLH